These T cell receptor beta chains were read from a single sample in a study of cytomegalovirus exposure and HLA in healthy donors. TCRdb's table, derived via immunoSEQ multiplex PCR, lists solely in-frame clones and lacks some. Of 130,000 or so clones listed, around 66% are singletons. The sample was PBMCs. These receptors all stem from a middle-aged woman in good health and CMV-seropositive. The CDR3 runs from the conserved cysteine through the conserved F or W. A D gene is named only where the DNA matches it firmly.

j_call d_call v_call cdr3_aa
TRBJ2-3 NA TRBV5-1 CASSSTAGWGDTQYF
TRBJ2-1 NA TRBV11-2 CASSLSDNSYNEQFF
TRBJ2-5 NA TRBV27 CVSSQGGMQTQYF
TRBJ2-1 NA TRBV7-9 CASSSVSNDNEQFF
TRBJ2-1 TRBD2 TRBV6-1 CASTELAGEDNEQFF
NA NA TRBV6-1 CASRLAGEQYF
TRBJ1-1 NA TRBV5-1 CASSPTPGHPEAFF
TRBJ1-5 NA TRBV15 CATSRDLGDRQPQHF
TRBJ2-3 TRBD1 TRBV2 CASREGQGADTQYF
TRBJ1-3 TRBD1 TRBV28 CASSPGQGAVNTIYF
TRBJ1-3 TRBD1 TRBV27 CASSRTGRGGNTIYF
TRBJ1-5 TRBD1 TRBV6-5 CASSYALGRGNQPQHF
TRBJ2-1 NA TRBV28 CAGSELRSSYNEQFF
TRBJ2-7 TRBD1 TRBV4-2 CASSQEDGTGGYEQYF
TRBJ2-7 NA TRBV5-1 CASSLGRLGVTYEQYF
TRBJ1-4 TRBD1 TRBV2 CASSERTGDEKLFF
TRBJ2-7 NA TRBV4-2 CASSTQNGYEQYF
TRBJ1-4 NA TRBV27 CASSLRRTNEKLFF
TRBJ2-1 TRBD2 TRBV27 CASSLSPAGVFGNEQFF
TRBJ1-1 TRBD1 TRBV2 CASSGTGMGAFF
TRBJ2-2 NA TRBV7-7 CASSGGGAWNTGELFF
TRBJ2-3 TRBD2 TRBV15 CATSRTSGGLGDTQYF
TRBJ2-5 NA TRBV30 CAWSGGPRETQYF
TRBJ1-1 NA TRBV14 CASSQDLRGFDGNTEAFF
TRBJ1-1 NA TRBV4-1 CASSQEITNTEAFF
TRBJ2-7 NA TRBV21-1 CASSSPFSYEQYF
TRBJ1-1 NA TRBV2 CASSGGGNTEAFF
TRBJ1-4 NA TRBV2 CASTRKGATNEKLFF
TRBJ2-1 NA TRBV2 CATVSESSYNEQFF
TRBJ2-1 TRBD2 TRBV5-8 CASSLTSGSVSNEQFF
TRBJ2-5 TRBD1 TRBV6-6 CASRYGTEETQYF
TRBJ1-5 NA TRBV7-9 CASSSGGVNQPQHF
TRBJ1-5 NA TRBV6-5 CASSFRGVDNQPQHF
TRBJ2-1 TRBD2 TRBV20-1 CSAGDYGEQFF
TRBJ2-7 NA TRBV12-5 CASGPPGPSSYEQYF
TRBJ2-7 NA TRBV2 CASSRSDILFYEQYF
TRBJ2-2 NA TRBV28 CASNRDLNTGELFF
TRBJ1-1 NA TRBV5-8 CASSLAYSEAFF
TRBJ2-7 NA TRBV11-2 CASSLVADGTYEQYF
TRBJ2-7 TRBD1 TRBV9 CASSARDRIDYEQYF
TRBJ2-7 NA TRBV11-3 CASSTTIWYEQYF
TRBJ1-1 NA TRBV2 CASSEQITEAFF
TRBJ1-1 NA TRBV10-2 CASSVGGTEAFF
TRBJ2-5 NA TRBV7-9 CASRNTGAGETQYF
TRBJ2-1 TRBD2 TRBV9 CASMRGSGIKNEQFF
TRBJ2-7 NA TRBV5-1 CASSFDPPQGTSYEQYF
TRBJ1-1 NA TRBV7-9 CASSYGGANTEAFF
TRBJ2-7 TRBD2 TRBV7-9 CASSFGAGTYEQYF
TRBJ2-7 NA TRBV7-8 CASSPNLEGQYF
TRBJ1-1 NA TRBV14 CASSQDIWGGRNTEAFF
TRBJ1-1 NA TRBV2 CASTAVMNTEAFF
TRBJ1-1 NA TRBV5-1 CASSLGESTEAFF
TRBJ2-7 TRBD2 TRBV27 CASSPTLAGGPEDEQYF
TRBJ1-1 NA TRBV6-5 CASSRQDSSTEAFF
TRBJ2-3 TRBD2 TRBV5-1 CASSLVTSGDADTQYF